The 14 T cell receptor beta chains below come from one sample, sequenced in a study of blood T cells in healthy people across ages. A second PCR, run for roughly 7 to 11 cycles, used a sample-barcoded 5' primer plus a J-beta primer mix. TCRdb independently ran MiXCR on the 5' RACE reads; one entry per CDR3 protein. The sample records 1,500,000 or so distinct CDR3 sequences, 45% to 70% being singletons. Sample: blood. The receptors derive from a man younger than 30 in good health.

This clonotype was observed a handful of times. This rearrangement joins TRBV6-5 to TRBJ2-4; a weak D match, TRBD2 (5 bases). The end of the DNA is better explained by TRBJ2-7, so the J call may be wrong. CDR3 size: 13 residues. Germline CDR1 is MNHEY and CDR2 is SVGAGI. The CDR3 reads CASSPGVLYEQYF. Written as DNA, the CDR3 is TGTGCCAGCAGCCCCGGGGTACTCTACGAGCAGTACTTC.

This rearrangement joins TRBV24-1 to TRBJ1-5; D gene uncertain. The V and J ends lost 0 bases and 0 bases respectively, with 11 bases between them. This CDR3 has 17 residues. Germline CDR1 and CDR2: KGHDR and SFDVKD. DNA for the CDR3: TGTGCCACCAGTGATTTGTTGGCAGACCATAGCAATCAGCCCCAGCATTTT. It specifies CATSDLLADHSNQPQHF.

This chain links TRBV28 with TRBJ2-3; TRBD2 matches 8 bases. This CDR3 has 16 residues. V shed 3 bases, J shed 5 bases, and the junction held 10 bases outside the gene matches. The V gene's germline CDR1 is MDHEN and CDR2 SYDVKM. This CDR3 is CASSFYTGLAQDTQYF. The CDR3 bases are TGTGCCAGCAGTTTCTATACTGGACTAGCCCAAGATACGCAGTATTTT. Combining the CDR3 with reference TRBV28 and TRBJ2-3 gives the whole variable domain DVKVTQSSRYLVKRTGEKVFLECVQDMDHENMFWYRQDPGLGLRLIYFSYDVKMKEKGDIPEGYSVSREKKERFSLILESASTNQTSMYLCASSFYTGLAQDTQYFGPGTRLTVL.

CDR3 in DNA: TGTGCCAAGCGTTGGGACACCCCCTACGAGCAGTACTTC. It codes for CAKRWDTPYEQYF. V gene TRBV27 combines with J gene TRBJ2-7; weak D call: TRBD1 (6 bases). V was clipped by 10 bases and J by 2 bases, with 15 bases between them. Germline V gives CDR1 MNHEY, CDR2 SMNVEV (reference sequence). The CDR3 covers 13 residues.

About this clonotype itself: An end of the junction differs from the germline gene, which may be a read error. The V gene is TRBV18, the J gene TRBJ2-1, with TRBD1 identical over 8 bases. Germline-derived CDR1 and CDR2 are KGHSH and LQKENI. CDR3 length: 20 residues. The CDR3 coding sequence is TGTGCCAGCTCACCACCCACAGGATACGGACAGGGCAACTCCTACAATGAGCAGTATTTC. It yields the protein CASSPPTGYGQGNSYNEQYF.

The rearrangement joins TRBV11-2 to TRBJ1-1; D possibly corresponds to TRBD1 (6 bases). The V end was cut by 2 bases, the J end by 4 bases, with 17 bases between. The germline V gene encodes CDR1 SGHAT and CDR2 FQNNGV. This CDR3 is built from 16 residues. Here the CDR3 DNA reads TGTGCCAGCAGCTTATGGGGGGGGCAATGGGGCACTGAAGCTTTCTTT. Translating it yields CASSLWGGQWGTEAFF.

The gene calls are TRBV29-1 and TRBJ2-5; 7 bases align to TRBD2. Trimming took 6 bases from V and 4 from J; bases not matched to a gene: 8. This CDR3 comprises 13 residues. Germline CDR1 and CDR2: SQVTM and ANQGSEA. In nucleotides, the CDR3 is TGCAGCGTCAACAGCCCGGGGGGAGAGACCCAGTACTTC. It codes for CSVNSPGGETQYF.

The CDR3 loop is CASSQVTTGYGEQYF. The CDR3 DNA reads as TGCGCCAGCAGCCAAGTGACGACAGGTTACGGCGAGCAGTACTTC. J is TRBJ2-5 and V is TRBV4-1; D might be TRBD1 (6 bases). The J call may be incorrect, as the DNA end agrees better with TRBJ2-7. CDR1 is MGHRA, CDR2 YSYEKL, per germline. The CDR3 contains 15 residues.

The V gene is TRBV10-1, the J gene TRBJ2-7, with D perhaps matching TRBD1 (6 bases). The V end was cut by 2 bases, the J end by 4 bases, with 12 bases between. The CDR3 runs 14 residues. Per the germline V gene, CDR1 is WNHNN and CDR2 is SYGVQD (reference sequence). CDR3 nucleotide sequence: TGCGCCAGCAGTGAGAGGCAGGGGCCGTACGAGCAGTACTTC. Translation: CASSERQGPYEQYF.

This chain uses TRBV20-1 with TRBJ2-7; D unclear. Germline V gene sequence: CDR1 DFQATT, CDR2 SNEGSKA (reference sequence). Between the trimmed V and J ends, which lost 0 bases and 0 bases, there was a span of 12 bases. This CDR3 is 15 amino acids long. Here the CDR3 reads CSARDQADNSYEQYF. The CDR3 DNA reads as TGCAGTGCTAGAGATCAAGCCGACAACTCCTACGAGCAGTACTTC.

The chain employs TRBV7-2 and TRBJ2-2; D unclear. Germline V lookup: CDR1 SGHTA, CDR2 FQGNSA. CDR3 length: 15 residues. V was clipped by 1 base and J by 4 bases, with 10 bases between them. This CDR3 is CASSLGWQFTGELFF. In DNA form, the CDR3 reads TGTGCCAGCAGCTTAGGTTGGCAGTTCACCGGGGAGCTGTTTTTT.

This clonotype was found a few times. The chain uses TRBV4-3 and TRBJ1-2, with 9 positions matching TRBD1. The V gene end was trimmed by 4 bases and the J gene end by 3 bases; junction bases not matched to a gene: 9. This CDR3 has 16 amino acids. Germline V gene data show CDR1 as LGHNA and CDR2 as YSLEER. As DNA, the CDR3 is TGCGCCAGCAGCCTCTCAAGGGGACAGGGACACTATGGCTACACCTTC. Encoded protein: CASSLSRGQGHYGYTF.

The gene calls are TRBV20-1 and TRBJ1-4; D gene unclear. The V end was cut by 6 bases, the J end by 0 bases, with 8 bases between. The CDR3 extends over 13 amino acids. Germline assignment: CDR1 DFQATT and CDR2 SNEGSKA (reference sequence). The CDR3 here is CSARDATNEKLFF. The CDR3 DNA is TGCAGTGCGCGGGATGCAACTAATGAAAAACTGTTTTTT.

This chain joins TRBV5-1 and TRBJ2-7; D possibly matches TRBD1 or TRBD2 (5 bases each). The V gene lost 3 bases and the J gene lost 6 bases, with 16 bases spanning the gap. The CDR3 length is 14 residues. Per germline, CDR1 SGHRS and CDR2 YFSETQ. This chain's CDR3 is CASSSPEGLSEQYF. In DNA, the CDR3 is TGCGCCAGCAGCTCTCCAGAGGGGCTAAGCGAGCAGTACTTC.